The 17 T cell receptor beta chains presented below share a single source sample, sequenced in a study of T cells in Graves' hyperthyroidism and ophthalmopathy. Researchers amplified the TCR beta CDR3 regions from RNA transcripts. HTBI primers drove first-round RT-PCR of the TCR CDR3. TCRdb processed the multiplex PCR reads anew with MiXCR; each CDR3 protein has one entry. Among around 340,000 distinct CDR3 sequences listed, about 21% were seen once. The specimen sequenced was blood. These TCRs come from a woman aged 45-65 years with Graves' hyperthyroidism.

In its sample, this clonotype was seen many times. The genes are TRBV6-1 and TRBJ1-1, with TRBD1 matching 10 bases. The germline V gene has CDR1 MNHNS and CDR2 SASEGT. The CDR3 length is 13 residues. Trimming at V came to 6 bases and at J to 5 bases, leaving 3 bases not matched to a gene. The CDR3 is CASRGQGPTEAFF. The CDR3 region has the DNA TGTGCCAGCAGGGGACAGGGGCCGACTGAAGCTTTCTTT.

Ten or more counts support this clonotype. V and J are TRBV2 and TRBJ1-6; D possibly corresponds to TRBD1 (6 bases). Trimming removed 7 bases from V and 7 bases from J, with 14 bases in between. Per germline, CDR1 SNHLY and CDR2 FYNNEI. This CDR3 has 14 residues. In nucleotides, the CDR3 is TGTGCCAGCACCTCCGGGACACTAAATTCACCCCTCCACTTT. This codes for CASTSGTLNSPLHF.

This clonotype has only a few counts. A much larger clone sits a single nucleotide away, making a read error possible. The chain couples TRBV6-2 or TRBV6-3 to TRBJ2-3, with 11 bases lining up with TRBD2. The CDR3 extends over 17 amino acids. Germline values: CDR1 MNHEY, CDR2 SVGEGT. J gave up 0 bases and V 2 bases, and 4 bases lay outside the gene matches. CDR3 sequence reads: CASSYGTSGSSTDTQYF. The CDR3 region has the DNA TGTGCCAGCAGTTACGGGACTAGCGGATCTAGCACAGATACGCAGTATTTT.

This clonotype occurred many times. The rearrangement joins TRBV3-1 to TRBJ2-3, with a tentative D call TRBD1 (6 bases). V lost 1 base and J lost 3, with 17 bases in between. The CDR3 spans 17 residues. In germline, CDR1 is LGHDT, CDR2 YNNKEL (reference sequence). The CDR3 spells CASSQARTQGRTDTQYF. CDR3 coding DNA: TGTGCCAGCAGCCAAGCCAGGACCCAGGGGCGAACAGATACGCAGTATTTT.

A note on this clonotype: Because it lacks the conserved phenylalanine or tryptophan at the end, this CDR3 is likely a read error. The chain combines TRBV5-5 with TRBJ1-1; 7 bases line up with TRBD1. The germline CDR1 and CDR2 sequences are SGHKS and YYEKEE (reference sequence). The CDR3 covers 15 residues. V was clipped by 4 bases and J by 2 bases; unmatched bases: 8. The CDR3 here is CASSVSGTVNTEAFL. In DNA form, the CDR3 reads TGTGCCAGCAGCGTTTCCGGGACAGTCAACACTGAAGCTTTCCTT.

The chain uses TRBV7-9 and TRBJ2-1, with 10 bases matching TRBD1. Germline assignment: CDR1 SEHNR and CDR2 FQNEAQ (reference sequence). This CDR3 spans 17 amino acids. V trimming: 2 bases; J trimming: 5 bases; junction bases outside the gene matches: 9. The CDR3 DNA is TGTGCCAGCAGCTTACTCCTTGGGACAGGGGACAACAATGAGCAGTTCTTC. The encoded protein is CASSLLLGTGDNNEQFF.

The chain has TRBV10-2 and TRBJ2-3; tentative D call: TRBD2 (7 bases). Deletions cut 5 bases from V and 6 bases from J, with 21 bases between. The CDR3 is 16 residues long. From germline, CDR1 is WSHSY and CDR2 SAAADI. This chain's CDR3 is CASSPELGRGADTQYF. CDR3 bases: TGCGCCAGCAGTCCCGAACTGGGCCGGGGGGCTGATACGCAGTATTTT.

The V gene is TRBV11-3, the J gene TRBJ2-6; no clear D. The germline CDR1 and CDR2 sequences are SGHNT and YENEEA. V shed 2 bases and J shed 0 bases, with 11 bases lying between them. The CDR3 sequence is 17 residues long. The CDR3 DNA reads TGTGCCAGCAGCTTATCAGGCCACTACTCTGGGGCCAACGTCCTGACTTTC. Its protein product is CASSLSGHYSGANVLTF.

This clonotype has only a few counts. V and J are TRBV6-1 and TRBJ2-1, with D possibly matching TRBD2 (5 bases). In germline, CDR1 is MNHNS, CDR2 SASEGT. CDR3 length: 12 residues. V was clipped by 5 bases and J by 13 bases, with 15 bases between them. The CDR3, as DNA: TGTGCCAGCAGTTACCTCGGGAAAAGACAGTTCTTC. It specifies CASSYLGKRQFF.

V usage is TRBV9 and J usage is TRBJ2-1; 9 bases agree with TRBD2. Unmatched junction bases numbered 9, after V lost 0 bases and J lost 5 bases. Germline V gene data show CDR1 as SGDLS and CDR2 as YYNGEE. The CDR3 is made up of 17 amino acids. This CDR3 is CASSVDPLAGGNNEQFF. The CDR3 region has the DNA TGTGCCAGCAGCGTAGACCCCTTGGCGGGAGGGAACAATGAGCAGTTCTTC.

This clonotype was observed many times. This chain joins TRBV9 and TRBJ2-3, with TRBD2 matching over 7 bases. Germline trimming cut 0 bases from V and 6 bases from J; bases unmatched to any gene: 7. This CDR3 spans 15 amino acids. From germline, CDR1 is SGDLS and CDR2 YYNGEE. CDR3 region: CASSVGDYGGDTQYF. CDR3 in DNA: TGTGCCAGCAGCGTAGGGGACTACGGCGGGGATACGCAGTATTTT.

In its sample, this clonotype was seen once. The chain is built from TRBV20-1 and TRBJ2-3; TRBD2 matches 10 bases. With V trimmed by 3 bases and J by 6 bases, 12 bases remained unmatched. There are 16 residues in the CDR3. Germline assignment: CDR1 DFQATT and CDR2 SNEGSKA (reference sequence). The CDR3 reads CSARVASGSIADTQYF. The CDR3 bases are TGCAGTGCTAGGGTAGCTAGCGGGAGTATAGCTGATACGCAGTATTTT.

In its sample, this clonotype was seen many times. V and J are TRBV7-9 and TRBJ1-1; weak D call: TRBD1 (6 bases). The ends were cut back, 6 bases at V and 5 bases at J, with 16 bases in the middle. The germline gives CDR1 SEHNR, CDR2 FQNEAQ (reference sequence). The CDR3 is made up of 14 amino acids. This CDR3 is CASRLGGARTEAFF. DNA for the CDR3: TGTGCCAGCAGGTTGGGGGGGGCGCGTACTGAAGCTTTCTTT.

The chain is built from TRBV28 and TRBJ1-1; D may be TRBD1 (5 bases). V shed 4 bases and J shed 7 bases, with 10 bases lying between them. The CDR3 runs 12 residues. The germline V gene encodes CDR1 MDHEN and CDR2 SYDVKM. In DNA form, the CDR3 reads TGTGCCAGCAGTTCGCGGGGCCGTGAAGCTTTCTTT. Translated: CASSSRGREAFF.

The chain combines TRBV3-1 with TRBJ1-2; a weak D match, TRBD1 (5 bases). Germline V gives CDR1 LGHDT, CDR2 YNNKEL (reference sequence). V lost 0 bases and J lost 6, with 11 bases in between. The CDR3 sequence is 14 residues long. CDR3 loop: CASSQEQGWHGYTF. The CDR3 bases are TGTGCCAGCAGCCAAGAGCAGGGCTGGCATGGCTACACCTTC. Complete variable domain (other parts from reference TRBV3-1 and TRBJ1-2): DTAVSQTPKYLVTQMGNDKSIKCEQNLGHDTMYWYKQDSKKFLKIMFSYNNKELIINETVPNRFSPKSPDKAHLNLHINSLELGDSAVYFCASSQEQGWHGYTFGSGTRLTVV.

The chain joins TRBV29-1 to TRBJ2-7; 11 bases line up with TRBD2. V was clipped by 7 bases and J by 7 bases; unmatched bases: 12. The CDR3 is 14 amino acids. Germline lookup yields CDR1 SQVTM and CDR2 ANQGSEA. As DNA, the CDR3 is TGCAGCGCAACTCCTAGCGGGAGGTTGGGTGAGCAGTACTTC. Protein product: CSATPSGRLGEQYF.

V usage is TRBV18 and J usage is TRBJ1-1, with D possibly matching TRBD1 (6 bases). Deletions cut 1 base from V and 6 bases from J, with 12 bases between. The CDR3 contains 14 residues. Germline-derived CDR1 and CDR2 are KGHSH and LQKENI. CDR3 loop: CASSPRQGIAEAFF. CDR3 sequence (DNA): TGTGCCAGCTCACCACGGCAGGGGATAGCTGAAGCTTTCTTT.